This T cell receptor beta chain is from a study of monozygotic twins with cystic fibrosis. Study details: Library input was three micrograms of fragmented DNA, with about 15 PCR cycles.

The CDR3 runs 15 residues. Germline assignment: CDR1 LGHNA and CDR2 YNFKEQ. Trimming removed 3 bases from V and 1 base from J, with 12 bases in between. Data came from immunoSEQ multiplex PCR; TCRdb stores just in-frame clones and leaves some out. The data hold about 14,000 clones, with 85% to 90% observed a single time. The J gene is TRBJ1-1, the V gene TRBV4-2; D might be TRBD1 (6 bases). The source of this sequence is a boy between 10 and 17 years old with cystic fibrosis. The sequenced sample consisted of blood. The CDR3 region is CASSQTQGWNTEAFF. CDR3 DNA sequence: TGTGCCAGCAGCCAGACGCAGGGGTGGAACACTGAAGCTTTCTTT.